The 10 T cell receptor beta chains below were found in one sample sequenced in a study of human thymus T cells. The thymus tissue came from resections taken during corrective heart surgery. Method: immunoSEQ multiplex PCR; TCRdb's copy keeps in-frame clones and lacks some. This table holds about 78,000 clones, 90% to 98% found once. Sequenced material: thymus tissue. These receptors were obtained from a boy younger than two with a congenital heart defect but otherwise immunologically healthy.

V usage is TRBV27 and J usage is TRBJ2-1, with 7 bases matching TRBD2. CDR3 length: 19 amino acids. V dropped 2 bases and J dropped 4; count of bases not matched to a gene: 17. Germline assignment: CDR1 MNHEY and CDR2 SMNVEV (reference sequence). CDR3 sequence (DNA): TGTGCCAGCAGTTTAAGAGGGAGGGCAGAGCATAAACCGTACAATGAGCAGTTCTTC. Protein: CASSLRGRAEHKPYNEQFF.

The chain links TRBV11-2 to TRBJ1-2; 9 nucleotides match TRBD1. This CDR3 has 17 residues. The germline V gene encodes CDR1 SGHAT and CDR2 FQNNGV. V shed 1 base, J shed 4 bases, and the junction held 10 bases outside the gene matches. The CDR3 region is CASSLVETTGGVYGYTF. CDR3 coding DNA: TGTGCCAGCAGCTTAGTGGAGACTACAGGGGGCGTCTATGGCTACACCTTC.

DNA for the CDR3: TGCAGCGTTGAAGGGGCTCCGGGACGAAGCACTGAAGCTTTCTTT. Translating gives CSVEGAPGRSTEAFF. The V gene is TRBV29-1, the J gene TRBJ1-1, with a possible D match to TRBD1 (5 bases). Trimming shortened V by 1 base and J by 4 bases, and 16 bases separated the two germline ends. The germline gives CDR1 SQVTM, CDR2 ANQGSEA. The CDR3 is made up of 15 amino acids.

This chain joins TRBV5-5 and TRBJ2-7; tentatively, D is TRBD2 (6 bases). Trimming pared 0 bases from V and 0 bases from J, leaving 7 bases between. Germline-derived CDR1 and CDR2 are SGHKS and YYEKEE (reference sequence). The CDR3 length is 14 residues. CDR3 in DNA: TGTGCCAGCAGCTTGGAGGAGGGCTCCTACGAGCAGTACTTC. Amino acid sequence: CASSLEEGSYEQYF.

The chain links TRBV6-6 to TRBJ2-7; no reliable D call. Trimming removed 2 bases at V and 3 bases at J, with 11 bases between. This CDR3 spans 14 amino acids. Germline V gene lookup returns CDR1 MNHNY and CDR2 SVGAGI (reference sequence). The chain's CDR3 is CASSYRHRVYEQYF. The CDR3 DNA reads TGTGCCAGCAGTTACCGACACCGAGTCTACGAGCAGTACTTC.

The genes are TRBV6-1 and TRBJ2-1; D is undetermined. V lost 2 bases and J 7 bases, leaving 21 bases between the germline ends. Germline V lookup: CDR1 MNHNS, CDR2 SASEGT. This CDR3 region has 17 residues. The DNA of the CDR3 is TGTGCCAGCAGTGAAATCCACCGTGAGACCAGGCATAATGAGCAGTTCTTC. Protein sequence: CASSEIHRETRHNEQFF.

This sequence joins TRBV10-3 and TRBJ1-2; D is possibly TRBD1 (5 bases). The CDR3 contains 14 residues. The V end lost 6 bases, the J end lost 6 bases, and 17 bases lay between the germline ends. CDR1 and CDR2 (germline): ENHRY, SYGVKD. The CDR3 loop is CAISQTVTLDGYTF. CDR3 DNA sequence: TGTGCCATCAGCCAGACAGTTACATTAGATGGCTACACCTTC.

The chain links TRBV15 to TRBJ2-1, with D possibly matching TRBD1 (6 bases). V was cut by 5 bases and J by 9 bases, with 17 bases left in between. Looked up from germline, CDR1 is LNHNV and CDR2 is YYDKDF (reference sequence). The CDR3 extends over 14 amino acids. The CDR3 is CATSPPGADGEQFF. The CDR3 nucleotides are TGTGCCACCAGCCCTCCAGGGGCAGACGGTGAGCAGTTCTTC. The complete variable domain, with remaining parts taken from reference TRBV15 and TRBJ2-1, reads DAMVIQNPRYQVTQFGKPVTLSCSQTLNHNVMYWYQQKSSQAPKLLFHYYDKDFNNEADTPDNFQSRRPNTSFCFLDIRSPGLGDTAMYLCATSPPGADGEQFFGPGTRLTVL.

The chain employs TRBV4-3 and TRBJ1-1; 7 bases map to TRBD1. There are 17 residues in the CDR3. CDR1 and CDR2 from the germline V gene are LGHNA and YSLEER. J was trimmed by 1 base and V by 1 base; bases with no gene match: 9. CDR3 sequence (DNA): TGCGCCAGCAGCCAAGTCGCCTCTAGGACAGGGAACACTGAAGCTTTCTTT. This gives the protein CASSQVASRTGNTEAFF.

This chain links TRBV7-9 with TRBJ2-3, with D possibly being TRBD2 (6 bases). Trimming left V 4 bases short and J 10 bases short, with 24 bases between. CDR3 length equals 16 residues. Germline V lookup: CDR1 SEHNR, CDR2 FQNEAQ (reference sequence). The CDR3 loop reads CASSSFRGLKVPAQYF. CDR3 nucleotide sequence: TGTGCCAGCAGCTCATTTCGGGGACTTAAGGTACCTGCGCAGTATTTT.